Listed below are T cell receptor beta chains from one sample, sequenced in a study of identical twins. TCRdb re-derived calls from the 5' RACE reads in MiXCR, one entry per CDR3 protein. The sample includes about 290,000 distinct CDR3 sequences, roughly 9.7% of them seen just once. In addition, the sample was reused for a study of yellow fever vaccine responses in identical twins.

The sequenced sample was CD8+ T cells sorted from blood. The origin of the receptors is a woman aged 18-29 years in good health. The CDR3 runs from the conserved cysteine through the conserved F or W. D genes are given only for firm matches. Expanded clones get a size class; other rows say once, few or many, or leave the size out.

many	TRBV29-1	-	TRBJ2-1	TGCAGCGTCCTGACGGGCACCTACAATGAGCAGTTCTTC	CSVLTGTYNEQFF
-	TRBV11-2	TRBD2	TRBJ2-7	TGTGCCAGCAGCCCTGGGACTAGCGGGGTGAGCTCCTGCGAGCAGTACTTC	CASSPGTSGVSSCEQYF
once	TRBV15	-	TRBJ2-2	TGTGCCGTCTCGGCTACCAGTGAAAAGACCGGGGAGCTGTTTTTT	CAVSATSEKTGELFF
many	TRBV3-1	TRBD1	TRBJ2-1	TGTGCCAGCAGCCAAGTCGGTCAGGGGGTATACAATGAGCAGTTCTTC	CASSQVGQGVYNEQFF
many	TRBV30	TRBD2	TRBJ2-2	TGTGCCTGGATGAAAGGACTAGTCACCGGGGAGCTGTTTTTT	CAWMKGLVTGELFF
many	TRBV7-9	TRBD1	TRBJ2-1	TGTGCCAGCAACCGATTGACAGGGGGCGCATACAATGAGCAGTTCTTC	CASNRLTGGAYNEQFF
few	TRBV6-5	-	TRBJ2-1	TGTGCCAGCAGTTACGCCCCATTAACCTACAATGAGCAGTTCTTC	CASSYAPLTYNEQFF
many	TRBV7-9	-	TRBJ2-7	TGTGCCAGCCGCAGGGACTCCTACGAGCAGTACTTC	CASRRDSYEQYF
-	TRBV27	-	TRBJ2-7	TGTGCCAGCAGTTCCTACGACAAGTACGAGCAGTACTTC	CASSSYDKYEQYF
many	TRBV12-3/TRBV12-4	-	TRBJ1-1	TGTGCCAGCAGTACCGCGGGCAGGGCTGAAGCTTTCTTT	CASSTAGRAEAFF
few	TRBV7-8	-	TRBJ2-1	TGTGCCAGCAGCTTAGGTTCCAGCGTTGAGCAGTTCTTC	CASSLGSSVEQFF
-	TRBV6-1	TRBD2	TRBJ2-3	TGTGCCAGCAGATCAAATCTAGCGGGAGGACCAGATACGCAGTATTTT	CASRSNLAGGPDTQYF
many	TRBV12-3/TRBV12-4	TRBD2	TRBJ2-1	TGTGCCAGCAGTTTCTTCGGACTAGCGTCCCATGAGCAGTTCTTC	CASSFFGLASHEQFF
many	TRBV7-8	TRBD1	TRBJ2-5	TGTGCCAGCAGCTTAGCACCCGGGACAGGGCAAGAGACCCAGTACTTC	CASSLAPGTGQETQYF
many	TRBV5-1	TRBD1	TRBJ2-1	TGCGCCAGCAGCCGGACAGGGGGCGGGGACAATGAGCAGTTCTTC	CASSRTGGGDNEQFF
many	TRBV4-3	-	TRBJ2-1	TGCGCCAGCAGCCAAGATAGGTGGAGCCAGGGGTACAATGAGCAGTTCTTC	CASSQDRWSQGYNEQFF
few	TRBV4-2	TRBD2	TRBJ2-1	TGTGCCAGCAGCCCTTTTGAGGAGGGGACTAGCGGGGGGCATTCCTACAATGAGCAGTTCTTC	CASSPFEEGTSGGHSYNEQFF
few	TRBV6-1	TRBD2	TRBJ2-1	TGTGCCAGCAGTCGCACCTCGGGGGCGGGGGGGCCTTTCGATGAGCAGTTCTTC	CASSRTSGAGGPFDEQFF
few	TRBV4-1	TRBD1	TRBJ1-2	TGCGCCAGCAGTCCCCCGATAGGGGGCCTCGGCTACACCTTC	CASSPPIGGLGYTF
-	TRBV27	-	TRBJ2-3	TGTGCCAGCAGTTTCTCGCTTCCTACAGATACGCAGTATTTT	CASSFSLPTDTQYF
many	TRBV12-3/TRBV12-4	-	TRBJ2-1	TGTGCCAGCAGTCCCACCATGGGGGCCGGTAATGAGCAGTTCTTC	CASSPTMGAGNEQFF
-	TRBV7-9	-	TRBJ1-1	TGTGCCAGCAGCCCGCCGTCCCCGGGAGGCACTGAAGCTTTCTTT	CASSPPSPGGTEAFF
many	TRBV3-1	TRBD1	TRBJ2-7	TGTGCCAGCAGCCATGGGGACAGGGTATACGAGCAGTACTTC	CASSHGDRVYEQYF
-	TRBV4-2	TRBD2	TRBJ2-2	TGTGCCAGCAGAACGGGCGGGGGGAACGGGGAGCTGTTTTTT	CASRTGGGNGELFF
many	TRBV4-3	-	TRBJ2-7	TGCGCCAGCAGCCAAGACGCAGGGGTGAACGAGCAGTACTTC	CASSQDAGVNEQYF
many	TRBV28	TRBD2	TRBJ2-3	TGTGCCAGCAGTCCCCCCGGGACTAGCGTGCTGGGAGATACGCAGTATTTT	CASSPPGTSVLGDTQYF
few	TRBV28	TRBD2	TRBJ2-3	TGTGCCAGCAGCTCCGTCGAGAGCGGGAGCCTCCCGGGGTTCACAGATACGCAGTATTTT	CASSSVESGSLPGFTDTQYF
many	TRBV12-3/TRBV12-4	TRBD2	TRBJ2-2	TGTGCCAGCAGTAACCCCGGACTAGCGGGAGGCCCGAACACCGGGGAGCTGTTTTTT	CASSNPGLAGGPNTGELFF
many	TRBV20-1	TRBD2	TRBJ2-7	TGCAGTGCTAGAGATCGGGGGGACGACCATTATGGGCAGTACTTC	CSARDRGDDHYGQYF
once	TRBV6-1	TRBD2	TRBJ2-1	TGTGCCAGCAGTGAAGCCAGCGGGGGGGGCCACAATGAGCAGTTCTTC	CASSEASGGGHNEQFF
few	TRBV20-1	-	TRBJ2-4	TGCAGTGCTACTGGGACCTCCAAAAACATTCAGTACTTC	CSATGTSKNIQYF
few	TRBV6-2/TRBV6-3	TRBD2	TRBJ2-1	TGTGCCAGCAGTTACGCCCTACTAGCGGGGGGCCTCAGCTCCTACAATGAGCAGTTCTTC	CASSYALLAGGLSSYNEQFF
-	TRBV6-5	TRBD1	TRBJ2-5	TGTGCCAGCAGTTACGTGGACAGGGCCGAGACCCAGTACTTC	CASSYVDRAETQYF
few	TRBV20-1	TRBD2	TRBJ2-1	TGCAGTGCCCCGACTAGCGGGATCTACAATGAGCAGTTCTTC	CSAPTSGIYNEQFF
many	TRBV29-1	-	TRBJ2-1	TGCAGCGTTGAAGATGTAGGGGTGGACAATGAGCAGTTCTTC	CSVEDVGVDNEQFF
-	TRBV4-1	-	TRBJ1-4	TGCGCCAGCAGCCAAGGGGGCAGAACTAATGAAAAACTGTTTTTT	CASSQGGRTNEKLFF
many	TRBV29-1	TRBD1	TRBJ1-2	TGCAGCGTTGAAGGACAGGGTGCCTATGGCTACACCTTC	CSVEGQGAYGYTF
many	TRBV12-3/TRBV12-4	-	TRBJ2-5	TGTGCCAGCAGCAATGACTCTCTCCAAGAGACCCAGTACTTC	CASSNDSLQETQYF
few	TRBV4-3	TRBD2	TRBJ2-7	TGCGCCAGCAGCCAAAGACTAGCGGGAGTGGGGGAGCAGTACTTC	CASSQRLAGVGEQYF
many	TRBV27	-	TRBJ2-7	TGTGCCAGCAGTTCCTTGGTCGACTCCTACGAGCAGTACTTC	CASSSLVDSYEQYF
few	TRBV15	-	TRBJ2-3	TGTGCCACCAGCCCAAGTTGGGGTGCAGATACGCAGTATTTT	CATSPSWGADTQYF
many	TRBV3-1	-	TRBJ1-2	TGTGCCAGCAGCCAAGAATTAGATTCCAACTATGGCTACACCTTC	CASSQELDSNYGYTF
many	TRBV18	-	TRBJ2-7	TGTGCCAGCTCACCATACCTAGGGCGGGGTTACGAGCAGTACTTC	CASSPYLGRGYEQYF
-	TRBV20-1	TRBD2	TRBJ2-7	TGCAGTGCTGAACCCCCGGGACTAGCGGATTACGAGCAGTACTTC	CSAEPPGLADYEQYF
-	TRBV2	TRBD1	TRBJ2-7	TGTGCCAGCTACAGGGGCCTCGATTCCTACGAGCAGTACTTC	CASYRGLDSYEQYF
many	TRBV6-5	TRBD2	TRBJ2-7	TGTGCCAGCAGTTCCCGGACTAGCAGCCCCTCCTACGAGCAGTACTTC	CASSSRTSSPSYEQYF
few	TRBV5-1	-	TRBJ2-7	TGCGCCAGCAGCACGGGATCCGACGAGCAGTACTTC	CASSTGSDEQYF
-	TRBV29-1	TRBD2	TRBJ2-1	TGCAGCGTTGCTAGCGGGATGGGGGATGAGCAGTTCTTC	CSVASGMGDEQFF
many	TRBV29-1	-	TRBJ2-5	TGCAGCGTTGAGGATAACCCATGGCAGCAAGAGACCCAGTACTTC	CSVEDNPWQQETQYF
few	TRBV7-2	TRBD1	TRBJ1-2	TGTGCCAGCAGCCTCCTCGACAGGGGGCAGGTCTATGGCTACACCTTC	CASSLLDRGQVYGYTF
few	TRBV6-2/TRBV6-3	TRBD1	TRBJ1-5	TGTGCCAGCAGAAACCCGGGACAGGGTTTAGGTCAGCCCCAGCATTTT	CASRNPGQGLGQPQHF
few	TRBV20-1	-	TRBJ2-7	TGCAGTGCTAGAGATGATGGGGATAAGTTTTACGAGCAGTACTTC	CSARDDGDKFYEQYF
-	TRBV5-1	-	TRBJ2-3	TGCGCCAGCAGCCATCTCCGAGACAGCACAGATACGCAGTATTTT	CASSHLRDSTDTQYF
-	TRBV18	TRBD1	TRBJ2-1	TGTGCCAGCTCACTCCGAGGACAGGAATACTCCTACAATGAGCAGTTCTTC	CASSLRGQEYSYNEQFF
once	TRBV15	TRBD2	TRBJ2-7	TGTGCCACCAGCAGAGATAGGACTAGCGGGGGCCACGAGCAGTACTTC	CATSRDRTSGGHEQYF
few	TRBV20-1	-	TRBJ2-7	TGCAGTGCTAGAAGGGTCTACGAGCAGTACTTC	CSARRVYEQYF
few	TRBV10-1	TRBD1	TRBJ1-2	TGCGCCAGCAAGGGGGAAACCATGGACAGGGGGGCATTTGGCTACACCTTC	CASKGETMDRGAFGYTF
few	TRBV27	-	TRBJ2-7	TGTGCCAGCAGTCCGTTATTACTAGCTGAGGAGCAGTACTTC	CASSPLLLAEEQYF
-	TRBV12-3/TRBV12-4	-	TRBJ2-5	TGTGCCAGCAGTGGCGACGGTCCGGGGACCCAGTACTTC	CASSGDGPGTQYF
many	TRBV11-2	TRBD1	TRBJ2-5	TGTGCCAGCAGCTTCGGGACAGGGCTGAAGACCCAGTACTTC	CASSFGTGLKTQYF